The 23 T cell receptor beta chains in this list originate from one sample, sequenced in a study of breast tumors, draining lymph nodes, adjacent tissues. Samples came from axillary lymph nodes draining the breast cancer. TCRdb passed the multiplex PCR reads through MiXCR, listing each CDR3 protein once. This sample carries over 200,000 distinct CDR3 sequences, less than 40% of them seen once, and the ten largest clones take approximately 3.6%. Sequencing used axillary lymph node tissue. These receptors all come from a female donor with breast cancer. Some clones in this sample may be carry-over from other donors' samples.

The rearrangement links TRBV7-8 to TRBJ1-6; weak D call: TRBD1 (6 bases). Trimming removed 2 bases at V and 6 bases at J, with 17 bases between. The CDR3 is 17 residues long. In germline, CDR1 is SGHVS, CDR2 FQNEAQ. CDR3 DNA: TGTGCCAGCAGCTTACGGGGGGCTGGGGCGCTTAATTCACCCCTCCACTTT. As protein: CASSLRGAGALNSPLHF.

This clonotype was seen repeatedly, ten times or more. The genes are TRBV20-1 and TRBJ2-1, with 11 bases fitting TRBD2. Germline CDR1 reads DFQATT; CDR2 reads SNEGSKA (reference sequence). This CDR3 is 15 amino acids long. J was trimmed by 11 bases and V by 0 bases; bases with no gene match: 9. DNA of the CDR3: TGCAGTGCTAGAGATGTAGCGGGGGGGCCTTCCCAGCAGTTCTTC. Encoded protein: CSARDVAGGPSQQFF.

This clonotype showed up many times. The rearrangement joins TRBV12-3 or TRBV12-4 to TRBJ1-3; TRBD1 might be the D (6 bases). V lost 6 bases and J lost 4, with 16 bases in between. CDR3 size: 15 residues. This chain's CDR3 is CASSIHRAGGNTIYF. DNA of the CDR3: TGTGCCAGCAGCATACACAGGGCTGGGGGAAACACCATATATTTT.

This clonotype has at least ten counts. The chain has TRBV2 and TRBJ2-7; TRBD1 matches at 8 bases. V shed 7 bases, J shed 2 bases, and the junction held 10 bases outside the gene matches. CDR1 is SNHLY and CDR2 is FYNNEI in the germline V gene. The CDR3 totals 15 residues. The CDR3 loop reads CASIVGTGGAYEQYF. The CDR3 DNA reads TGTGCCAGCATTGTTGGGACAGGAGGAGCCTACGAGCAGTACTTC.

This chain links TRBV5-1 with TRBJ1-4; D not resolved. CDR1 and CDR2 (germline): SGHRS, YFSETQ. Deletions cut 1 base from V and 8 bases from J, with 9 bases between. This CDR3 comprises 13 residues. CDR3 nucleotide sequence: TGCGCCAGCAGCTTGACAGAGCGGGAAAAACTGTTTTTT. Protein product: CASSLTEREKLFF.

In its sample, this clonotype was seen many times. The V gene is TRBV9, the J gene TRBJ1-3; 8 nucleotides align to TRBD1. This CDR3 is built from 15 residues. V dropped 0 bases and J dropped 4; count of bases not matched to a gene: 3. Germline V gene data show CDR1 as SGDLS and CDR2 as YYNGEE. The CDR3 nucleotides are TGTGCCAGCAGCGTAGGGACAGGGATGGGAAACACCATATATTTT. Amino acids: CASSVGTGMGNTIYF.

This clonotype was seen just once. This clone may be a read error of a much larger clone one base away. The CDR3 DNA reads TGCGCCAGCAGCCCCACGACAGGGAGCAATGAGCAGCTCTTC. Translated: CASSPTTGSNEQLF. The chain employs TRBV5-1 and TRBJ2-1; TRBD1 aligns across 7 bases. CDR3 length equals 14 residues. The germline V gene encodes CDR1 SGHRS and CDR2 YFSETQ.

This clonotype was counted at least ten times. The chain links TRBV7-9 to TRBJ2-3; 9 bases agree with TRBD1. Per germline, CDR1 SEHNR and CDR2 FQNEAQ (reference sequence). The CDR3 contains 14 residues. V dropped 5 bases and J dropped 5; count of bases not matched to a gene: 5. CDR3 nucleotide sequence: TGTGCCAGCAGCCAGAGGGACAGGGTAGATACGCAGTATTTT. Translating gives CASSQRDRVDTQYF. The whole variable domain, filled in from reference TRBV7-9 and TRBJ2-3, reads DTGVSQNPRHKITKRGQNVTFRCDPISEHNRLYWYRQTLGQGPEFLTYFQNEAQLEKSRLLSDRFSAERPKGSFSTLEIQRTEQGDSAMYLCASSQRDRVDTQYFGPGTRLTVL.

The chain employs TRBV10-3 and TRBJ1-6; 8 bases line up with TRBD1. V was clipped by 10 bases and J by 7 bases; unmatched bases: 6. Germline V gene lookup returns CDR1 ENHRY and CDR2 SYGVKD. The CDR3 extends over 13 amino acids. In DNA form, the CDR3 reads TGTGCCACTGGACAGGGTGGAAATTCACCCCTCCACTTT. Translated, it gives CATGQGGNSPLHF.

This clonotype showed up many times. This chain uses TRBV15 with TRBJ2-4; a possible D gene is TRBD2 (5 bases). CDR3 length equals 14 residues. Germline V lookup: CDR1 LNHNV, CDR2 YYDKDF (reference sequence). V was cut by 1 base and J by 6 bases, with 10 bases left in between. Here the CDR3 DNA reads TGTGCCACCAGCAGAGCAGGAGAGGGAAACATTCAGTACTTC. Translated, it gives CATSRAGEGNIQYF.

This clonotype was counted many times. V is TRBV19 and J is TRBJ1-2; D unclear. The CDR3 totals 15 residues. Deletions cut 6 bases from V and 4 bases from J, with 18 bases between. The germline V gene has CDR1 LNHDA and CDR2 SQIVND (reference sequence). This CDR3 reads CASRISVRGGYGYTF. CDR3 in DNA: TGTGCCAGTAGGATTTCCGTACGGGGAGGCTATGGCTACACCTTC.

The sample holds many counts of this clonotype. V usage is TRBV12-3 or TRBV12-4 and J usage is TRBJ1-4, with 10 positions matching TRBD1. This CDR3 has 15 residues. After removal of 7 bases from V and 11 bases from J, the junction contained 13 bases not matched to a gene. The CDR3 loop reads CASTGRGQGIGKLFF. The CDR3 DNA sequence: TGTGCCAGCACCGGGAGGGGACAGGGGATCGGGAAACTGTTTTTT.

There are many counts of this clonotype. This rearrangement joins TRBV12-3 or TRBV12-4 to TRBJ2-2; D unresolved. V lost 3 bases, J lost 4 bases, and 9 bases lay in between. The CDR3 runs to 14 residues. The DNA for the CDR3 is TGTGCCAGCAGTTTCGCGACTGCCACCGGGGAGCTGTTTTTT. Translated, it gives CASSFATATGELFF.

The table lists this clonotype with many counts. V is TRBV4-1 and J is TRBJ2-7; no definite D call. This CDR3 spans 12 amino acids. The V and J ends lost 9 bases and 1 base respectively, with 10 bases between them. Germline values: CDR1 MGHRA, CDR2 YSYEKL. This CDR3 is CASSGPSYEQYF. The CDR3 DNA follows: TGCGCCAGTAGTGGTCCGTCCTACGAGCAGTACTTC.

Turning to this clonotype: Just one base apart from a much larger clone, this may be a read error. The CDR3 end shows no conserved phenylalanine or tryptophan, and so a read error is likely. The rearrangement links TRBV19 to TRBJ2-6; 7 bases are shared with TRBD1. Germline CDR1 reads LNHDA; CDR2 reads SQIVND (reference sequence). The CDR3 covers 16 residues. The junction had 10 bases not matched to a gene; V was cut back by 7 bases and J by 4 bases. CDR3 in DNA: TGTGCCAGTACTCCAGAGGGGGCGAGGGGGGCCAACGTCCTGACTTCC. Protein: CASTPEGARGANVLTS.

V usage is TRBV20-1 and J usage is TRBJ1-5, with D unresolved. Looked up from germline, CDR1 is DFQATT and CDR2 is SNEGSKA (reference sequence). This CDR3 region has 12 residues. V lost 4 bases and J 14 bases, leaving 18 bases between the germline ends. CDR3 loop: CSAKGLAAYEHF. CDR3 DNA: TGCAGTGCTAAAGGCCTAGCGGCCTACGAGCATTTT.

This clonotype came up a few times. The chain carries TRBV7-7 and TRBJ1-2; 8 bases are a match to TRBD1. There are 12 residues in the CDR3. Germline V gene lookup returns CDR1 SSHAT and CDR2 FNYEAQ (reference sequence). The CDR3 region is CARDRTGSGYTF. The CDR3 region has the DNA TGTGCTAGAGATAGGACAGGGAGCGGCTACACCTTC.

The chain carries TRBV20-1 and TRBJ2-2, with no clear D. The CDR3 covers 18 residues. Germline loops: CDR1 DFQATT, CDR2 SNEGSKA (reference sequence). Trimming left V 6 bases short and J 8 bases short, with 31 bases between. In DNA, the CDR3 is TGCAGTGCCAGCCACGATAGCAGGACCCACTTAAAGGCAGGGGAGCTGTTTTTT. It yields the protein CSASHDSRTHLKAGELFF.

Turning to this clonotype: The DNA is omitted, as the CDR3 cannot be located on it reliably, and the CDR3 follows TCRdb's listing. The V call is TRBV7-9, the J call TRBJ1-3. Ends included, the CDR3 has 20 residues. Germline V gene lookup returns CDR1 SEHNR and CDR2 FQNEAQ (reference sequence). CDR3 loop: CASSFYICSAIGSSGNTIYF.

The table lists this clonotype with many counts. The V call is TRBV4-3, the J call TRBJ2-7; TRBD1 matches 8 bases. CDR3 length: 17 amino acids. V lost 1 base to trimming and J lost 4 bases; unmatched junction nucleotides: 12. The germline V gene encodes CDR1 LGHNA and CDR2 YSLEER. CDR3 in DNA: TGCGCCAGCAGCCAAGCCCCGGTTCCAGGGGGCCTGTACGAGCAGTACTTC. Protein product: CASSQAPVPGGLYEQYF.

This clonotype was detected ten times or more. The genes are TRBV2 and TRBJ2-2; possibly TRBD2 for D (7 bases). The CDR3 contains 15 residues. V was shortened by 6 bases and J by 7 bases, with 18 bases between the two germline ends. Germline assignment: CDR1 SNHLY and CDR2 FYNNEI. For the CDR3, the DNA is TGTGCCAGCAGAAGGGGGGGGGCCGGAGGCGGGGAGCTGTTTTTT. Translated, it gives CASRRGGAGGGELFF.

V usage is TRBV20-1 and J usage is TRBJ1-5, with 7 bases matching TRBD1. The V gene end was trimmed by 1 base and the J gene end by 3 bases; junction bases not matched to a gene: 6. CDR3 length: 15 amino acids. Germline V gene lookup returns CDR1 DFQATT and CDR2 SNEGSKA (reference sequence). This CDR3 reads CSARAGTENNQPQHF. CDR3 in DNA: TGCAGTGCTAGAGCGGGGACAGAGAACAATCAGCCCCAGCATTTT.

A remark on this clonotype: A much larger clone differs from this one at a single base, so this may be a read error. No conserved phenylalanine or tryptophan ends this CDR3, so it is likely a read error. V usage is TRBV19 and J usage is TRBJ2-1, with TRBD2 matching over 10 bases. V gave up 6 bases and J gave up 0 bases; unmatched junction bases: 5. The CDR3 sequence is 16 residues long. The germline CDR1 and CDR2 sequences are LNHDA and SQIVND (reference sequence). CDR3 DNA sequence: TGTGCCAGTAGCCAACTAGCGGGGAGCTCCTACAATGAGCAGTTCTCC. This sequence encodes CASSQLAGSSYNEQFS.